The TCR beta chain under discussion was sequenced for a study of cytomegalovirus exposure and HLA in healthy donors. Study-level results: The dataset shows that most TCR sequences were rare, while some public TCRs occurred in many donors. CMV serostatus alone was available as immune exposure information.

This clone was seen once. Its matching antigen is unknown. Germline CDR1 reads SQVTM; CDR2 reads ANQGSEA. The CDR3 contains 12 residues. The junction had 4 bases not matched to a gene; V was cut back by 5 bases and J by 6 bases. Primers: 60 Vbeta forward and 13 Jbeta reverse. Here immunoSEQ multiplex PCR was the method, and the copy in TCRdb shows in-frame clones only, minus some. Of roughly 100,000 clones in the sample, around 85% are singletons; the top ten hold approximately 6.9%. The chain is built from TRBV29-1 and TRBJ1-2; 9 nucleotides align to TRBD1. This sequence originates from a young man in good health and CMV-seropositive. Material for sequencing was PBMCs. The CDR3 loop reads CSVPTGGNGYTF. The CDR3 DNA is TGCAGCGTTCCAACAGGGGGCAATGGCTACACCTTC. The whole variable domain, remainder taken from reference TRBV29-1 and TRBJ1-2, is SAVISQKPSRDICQRGTSLTIQCQVDSQVTMMFWYRQQPGQSLTLIATANQGSEATYESGFVIDKFPISRPNLTFSTLTVSNMSPEDSSIYLCSVPTGGNGYTFGSGTRLTVV.